Below are 5 T cell receptor beta chains sequenced from a single sample in a study of blood T cell repertoires in COVID-19 (dated by TCRdb to 2018 to 2021). The library was prepared using the immunoSEQ multiplex PCR assay. What TCRdb holds here is the immuneACCESS table cut down to in-frame rearrangements. Part of the clones is not present; checked against another copy, under half of the missing clones reflect an unresolved V gene, and the others are unexplained. A total of hundreds of thousands of clones appear in this sample, 75% to 90% of them only once. The ten top clones hold 0.95% to 1.3% of the sample. Sequencing used PBMCs or T cells enriched from blood (not recorded which). The receptors here all came from a man under 40 who had recovered from COVID-19.

This rearrangement joins TRBV3-1 (or the pseudogene TRBV3-2) to TRBJ1-1, with 7 bases aligning to TRBD1. Germline V gene data show CDR1 as LGHDT and CDR2 as YNNKEL (reference sequence). The length of the CDR3 is 16 residues. V shed 3 bases, J shed 4 bases, and the junction held 11 bases outside the gene matches. The CDR3: CASSHTTVGGITEAFF. DNA for the CDR3: TGTGCCAGCAGCCATACCACTGTAGGGGGCATCACTGAAGCTTTCTTT.

The CDR3 loop is CASSESDRGWDEQFF. CDR3 DNA sequence: TGCGCCAGCAGTGAGTCAGACAGGGGGTGGGATGAGCAGTTCTTC. The gene calls are TRBV10-1 and TRBJ2-1; 9 positions match TRBD1. V shed 0 bases, J shed 8 bases, and the junction held 5 bases outside the gene matches. The germline V gene encodes CDR1 WNHNN and CDR2 SYGVQD (reference sequence). The CDR3 runs to 15 residues.

The rearrangement joins TRBV5-1 to TRBJ2-4; 7 nucleotides line up with TRBD2. Germline lookup yields CDR1 SGHRS and CDR2 YFSETQ. CDR3 size: 15 residues. With V trimmed by 4 bases and J by 5 bases, 9 bases remained unmatched. CDR3: CASSAGSGPENIQYF. For the CDR3, the DNA is TGCGCCAGCAGCGCGGGTAGCGGGCCGGAAAACATTCAGTACTTC.

This rearrangement joins TRBV10-2 to TRBJ1-1, with 7 bases lining up with TRBD1. The CDR3 length is 14 residues. Trimming at V came to 2 bases and at J to 4 bases, leaving 4 bases not matched to a gene. The germline V gene has CDR1 WSHSY and CDR2 SAAADI. The CDR3 loop is CASSERQGGTEAFF. DNA of the CDR3: TGCGCCAGCAGTGAGCGACAGGGCGGCACTGAAGCTTTCTTT.

V and J are TRBV28 and TRBJ1-2; D is ambiguous. Germline lookup yields CDR1 MDHEN and CDR2 SYDVKM. V was shortened by 6 bases and J by 3 bases, with 8 bases between the two germline ends. The CDR3 spans 12 residues. As DNA, the CDR3 is TGTGCCAGCAGGTCCGGGGACTATGGCTACACCTTC. Amino acid sequence: CASRSGDYGYTF.